This T cell receptor beta chain was captured by sequencing in a study of cytomegalovirus exposure and HLA in healthy donors. Study-wide findings and caveats: While the bulk of TCR sequences proved rare, some public TCRs turned up in many donors.

Germline V gene lookup returns CDR1 SGHRS and CDR2 YFSETQ. The length of the CDR3 is 14 residues. V lost 4 bases, J lost 0 bases, and 10 bases lay in between. Researchers ran the PCR with 60 Vbeta and 13 Jbeta primers. The assay was immunoSEQ multiplex PCR, and TCRdb's table has in-frame clones only and misses some. Among 190,000 or so clones listed, around 86% were seen once. Concerning this clone itself: Antigen specificity is unknown.

Sequencing was carried out using PBMCs. This TCR derives from a woman aged 50 to 65 in good health and CMV-seropositive. The chain combines TRBV5-1 with TRBJ2-5; perhaps TRBD1 as D (6 bases). The CDR3 region has the DNA TGCGCCAGCAGCGAAAGGACAGACCAAGAGACCCAGTACTTC. Encoded protein: CASSERTDQETQYF.